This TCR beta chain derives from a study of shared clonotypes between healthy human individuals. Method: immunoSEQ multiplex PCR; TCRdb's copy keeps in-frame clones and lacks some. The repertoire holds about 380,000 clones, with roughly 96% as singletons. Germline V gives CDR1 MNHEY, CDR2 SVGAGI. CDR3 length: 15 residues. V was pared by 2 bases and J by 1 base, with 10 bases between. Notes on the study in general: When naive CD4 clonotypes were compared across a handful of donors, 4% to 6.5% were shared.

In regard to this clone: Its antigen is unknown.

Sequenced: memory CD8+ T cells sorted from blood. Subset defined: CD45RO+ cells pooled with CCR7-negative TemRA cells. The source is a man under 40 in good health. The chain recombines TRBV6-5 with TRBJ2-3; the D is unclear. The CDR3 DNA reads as TGTGCCAGCAGTTACGCAGGCGCACGCACAGATACGCAGTATTTT. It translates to CASSYAGARTDTQYF.